Each of the 18 T cell receptor beta chains below was sequenced from the same sample in a study of T cell responses to AZD1222 COVID-19 vaccine. Sequencing used immunoSEQ multiplex PCR; TCRdb keeps in-frame clones, though not all of them. The data contain more than 95,000 clones, 85% to 90% of them singletons. This specimen was peripheral blood, taken on day 0 of AZD1222 vaccination. Receptors were obtained from an adult in good health.

The V gene is TRBV28, the J gene TRBJ1-1, with D unresolved. Germline CDR1 reads MDHEN; CDR2 reads SYDVKM. The length of the CDR3 is 13 residues. V was clipped by 7 bases and J by 0 bases, with 9 bases between them. The CDR3 DNA reads TGTGCCAGCACCACTCGGATGAACACTGAAGCTTTCTTT. It translates to CASTTRMNTEAFF.

This chain connects TRBV28 to TRBJ1-2; D unclear. This CDR3 has 13 residues. With 8 bases removed from V and 6 bases from J, the gap between germline ends came to 16 bases. Germline values: CDR1 MDHEN, CDR2 SYDVKM. The DNA for the CDR3 is TGTGCCAGCTCCTTCTGGGCAGTACATGGCTACACCTTC. The encoded protein is CASSFWAVHGYTF.

The chain joins TRBV28 to TRBJ1-1, with a weak D call TRBD1 (6 bases). V dropped 6 bases and J dropped 7 bases, with 24 bases sitting between them. The CDR3 is 16 amino acids. Looked up from germline, CDR1 is MDHEN and CDR2 is SYDVKM. The CDR3, as DNA: TGTGCCAGCAGCTCCCCCGGACAGTGGGAGGGTTATGAAGCTTTCTTT. Its protein is CASSSPGQWEGYEAFF.

The sample holds one count of this clone. The chain couples TRBV7-9 to TRBJ1-4, with 7 bases aligning to TRBD1. J lost 5 bases, V lost 5 bases, and 5 bases had no gene match. CDR1 is SEHNR, CDR2 FQNEAQ, per germline (reference sequence). This CDR3 comprises 14 residues. The CDR3 reads CASSTGTVNEKLFF. The CDR3 bases are TGTGCCAGCAGCACAGGGACAGTGAATGAAAAACTGTTTTTT.

The gene calls are TRBV5-1 and TRBJ2-3, with D uncertain. Trimming shortened V by 5 bases and J by 0 bases, and 10 bases separated the two germline ends. The germline V gene has CDR1 SGHRS and CDR2 YFSETQ. There are 14 residues in the CDR3. The CDR3 bases are TGCGCCAGCAGTGGGTGGGGTAGCACAGATACGCAGTATTTT. Its protein product is CASSGWGSTDTQYF.

This clone was recorded a few times. The V and J genes are TRBV19 and TRBJ1-1; D is possibly TRBD1 (6 bases). The CDR3 is 14 amino acids. Germline-derived CDR1 and CDR2 are LNHDA and SQIVND (reference sequence). V gave up 3 bases and J gave up 3 bases, with 11 bases separating them. The CDR3, as DNA: TGTGCCAGTAGTATGGGGGGCGAGTACACTGAAGCTTTCTTT. This codes for CASSMGGEYTEAFF.

The V and J genes are TRBV12-3 or TRBV12-4 and TRBJ1-5, with 9 bases matching TRBD1. V shed 8 bases, J shed 6 bases, and the junction held 5 bases outside the gene matches. The CDR3 is made up of 13 amino acids. This CDR3 reads CASGDREGQPQHF. The CDR3 nucleotides are TGTGCCAGCGGGGACAGGGAAGGTCAGCCCCAGCATTTT.

V is TRBV2 and J is TRBJ1-4; D is possibly TRBD1 (5 bases). The CDR3 has 16 amino acids. CDR1 is SNHLY and CDR2 is FYNNEI in the germline V gene. Trimming left V 6 bases short and J 0 bases short, with 14 bases between. CDR3 in amino acids: CASREWGIATNEKLFF. DNA for the CDR3: TGTGCCAGCAGGGAGTGGGGGATCGCAACTAATGAAAAACTGTTTTTT.

The chain is built from TRBV30 and TRBJ2-1, with 11 bases aligning to TRBD2. Germline V gene sequence: CDR1 GTSNPN, CDR2 SVGIG (reference sequence). V trimming: 2 bases; J trimming: 8 bases; junction bases outside the gene matches: 8. The CDR3 totals 15 residues. CDR3 nucleotides: TGTGCCTGGAGTTTTAGCGGGGGGGCCCTGCATGAGCAGTTCTTC. Its translation: CAWSFSGGALHEQFF.

This chain connects TRBV10-3 to TRBJ2-1; unclear D gene. The germline V gene has CDR1 ENHRY and CDR2 SYGVKD. The CDR3 runs 12 residues. The V gene lost 1 base and the J gene lost 10 bases, with 8 bases spanning the gap. Written as DNA, the CDR3 is TGTGCCATCAGTGAGTTTGAAGGGGAGCAGTTCTTC. Encoded protein: CAISEFEGEQFF.

A few counts support this clone. The chain combines TRBV5-1 with TRBJ1-2; 7 bases line up with TRBD1. The V gene's germline CDR1 is SGHRS and CDR2 YFSETQ. V lost 5 bases and J lost 2; bases outside the gene matches: 6. The CDR3 loop spans 14 amino acids. CDR3 in amino acids: CASRDPGQNYGYTF. The CDR3 coding sequence is TGCGCCAGCAGGGACCCGGGACAGAACTATGGCTACACCTTC. The full variable domain, rest sourced from reference TRBV5-1 and TRBJ1-2, is KAGVTQTPRYLIKTRGQQVTLSCSPISGHRSVSWYQQTPGQGLQFLFEYFSETQRNKGNFPGRFSGRQFSNSRSEMNVSTLELGDSALYLCASRDPGQNYGYTFGSGTRLTVV.

CDR3 sequence: CASSFNLRGTEGYTF. As DNA, the CDR3 is TGTGCCAGCAGTTTCAATTTACGGGGGACGGAGGGCTACACCTTC. The chain couples TRBV27 to TRBJ1-2; tentatively, D is TRBD1 (5 bases). The CDR3 covers 15 residues. Deletions cut 3 bases from V and 8 bases from J, with 19 bases between. In germline, CDR1 is MNHEY, CDR2 SMNVEV (reference sequence).

The V call is TRBV5-5, the J call TRBJ2-1; TRBD1 matches at 10 bases. The CDR3 consists of 16 residues. V shed 5 bases, J shed 4 bases, and the junction held 9 bases outside the gene matches. The V gene's germline CDR1 is SGHKS and CDR2 YYEKEE (reference sequence). The DNA of the CDR3 is TGTGCCAGCAGACCTCGACAGGGGGCGTCTTACAATGAGCAGTTCTTC. Its translation is CASRPRQGASYNEQFF.

The chain employs TRBV7-9 and TRBJ2-1; TRBD1 matches at 8 bases. Germline lookup yields CDR1 SEHNR and CDR2 FQNEAQ (reference sequence). This CDR3 comprises 15 residues. The trim removed 5 bases at V and 9 bases at J, leaving 12 bases unmatched. The chain's CDR3 is CASSAPGGVEGEQFF. The CDR3 region has the DNA TGTGCCAGCAGCGCGCCAGGGGGCGTCGAGGGTGAGCAGTTCTTC.

J is TRBJ1-2 and V is TRBV6-2 or TRBV6-3; 9 bases align to TRBD1. J gave up 3 bases and V 0 bases, and 2 bases lay outside the gene matches. CDR3 length: 15 amino acids. In germline, CDR1 is MNHEY, CDR2 SVGEGT. The CDR3, as DNA: TGTGCCAGCAGTTACTCAAGGACAGGGGACTATGGCTACACCTTC. Its protein is CASSYSRTGDYGYTF.

The chain is built from TRBV28 and TRBJ1-5; 8 bases map to TRBD1. Germline loops: CDR1 MDHEN, CDR2 SYDVKM. The CDR3 loop spans 17 amino acids. Trimming removed 3 bases from V and 5 bases from J; junction bases left unmatched: 12. CDR3 region: CASSFDRGGVVHQPQHF. DNA for the CDR3: TGTGCCAGCAGTTTTGACAGGGGAGGGGTAGTCCATCAGCCCCAGCATTTT.

The chain is built from TRBV5-4 and TRBJ2-7, with D perhaps TRBD2 (5 bases). With 2 bases removed from V and 5 bases from J, the gap between germline ends came to 11 bases. The CDR3 runs 13 residues. Germline V lookup: CDR1 SGHNT, CDR2 YYREEE (reference sequence). The DNA for the CDR3 is TGTGCCAGCAGCTTAAGTAAGGAGGACGAGCAGTACTTC. Its protein product is CASSLSKEDEQYF.

V and J are TRBV7-6 and TRBJ2-3, with 14 bases aligning to TRBD2. CDR1 is SGHVS and CDR2 is FNYEAQ in the germline V gene. This CDR3 spans 21 amino acids. Unmatched junction bases numbered 19, after V lost 5 bases and J lost 3 bases. The CDR3, as DNA: TGTGCCAGCAGCGGGGGAACGCGGACTAGCGGGAGGTCAAGGGGGACAGATACGCAGTATTTT. Translation gives CASSGGTRTSGRSRGTDTQYF.